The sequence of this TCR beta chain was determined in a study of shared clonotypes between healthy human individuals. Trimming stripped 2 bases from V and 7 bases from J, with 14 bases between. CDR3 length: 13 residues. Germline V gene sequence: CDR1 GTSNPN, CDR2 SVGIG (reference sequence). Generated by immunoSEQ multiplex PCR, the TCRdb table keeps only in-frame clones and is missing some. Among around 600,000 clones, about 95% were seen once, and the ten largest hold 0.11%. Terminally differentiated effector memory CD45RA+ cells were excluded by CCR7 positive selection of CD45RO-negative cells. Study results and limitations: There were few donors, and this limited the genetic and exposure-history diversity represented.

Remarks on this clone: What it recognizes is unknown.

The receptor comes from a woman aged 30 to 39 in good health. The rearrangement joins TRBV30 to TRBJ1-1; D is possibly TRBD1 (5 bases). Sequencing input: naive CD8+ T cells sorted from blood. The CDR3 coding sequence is TGTGCCTGGAGTCCGGACACCAGTATTGAAGCTTTCTTT. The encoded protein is CAWSPDTSIEAFF. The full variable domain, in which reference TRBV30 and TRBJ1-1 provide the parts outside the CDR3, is SQTIHQWPATLVQPVGSPLSLECTVEGTSNPNLYWYRQAAGRGLQLLFYSVGIGQISSEVPQNLSASRPQDRQFILSSKKLLLSDSGFYLCAWSPDTSIEAFFGQGTRLTVV.